This T cell receptor (beta chain) stems from a study of cytomegalovirus exposure and HLA in healthy donors. Regarding the study as a whole: Reportedly, diagnosis of cytomegalovirus status by the classifier showed high specificity and sensitivity. A missense DCLRE1C variant was associated with V- and J-gene trimming of TCR beta chains in a later analysis, and an independent cohort replicated the association.

Germline trimming cut 4 bases from V and 4 bases from J; bases unmatched to any gene: 3. Germline CDR1 is MNHEY and CDR2 is SVGAGI. The CDR3 runs to 13 residues. PCR amplification relied on 60 Vbeta primers (plus 13 Jbeta primers). Measured with immunoSEQ multiplex PCR; TCRdb has only the in-frame clones, and not every one. The repertoire holds some 190,000 clones, with 65% to 85% as singletons. For this clone: Its antigen is as yet unknown.

The donors comprised healthy bone marrow donors. J is TRBJ1-1 and V is TRBV6-5; the match to TRBD1 covers 7 bases. Specimen: PBMCs. The sequence derives from a boy younger than 10 in good health and CMV-seronegative. Here the CDR3 DNA reads TGTGCCAGCAGTTTACAGGGGAGCACTGAAGCTTTCTTT. This gives the protein CASSLQGSTEAFF.